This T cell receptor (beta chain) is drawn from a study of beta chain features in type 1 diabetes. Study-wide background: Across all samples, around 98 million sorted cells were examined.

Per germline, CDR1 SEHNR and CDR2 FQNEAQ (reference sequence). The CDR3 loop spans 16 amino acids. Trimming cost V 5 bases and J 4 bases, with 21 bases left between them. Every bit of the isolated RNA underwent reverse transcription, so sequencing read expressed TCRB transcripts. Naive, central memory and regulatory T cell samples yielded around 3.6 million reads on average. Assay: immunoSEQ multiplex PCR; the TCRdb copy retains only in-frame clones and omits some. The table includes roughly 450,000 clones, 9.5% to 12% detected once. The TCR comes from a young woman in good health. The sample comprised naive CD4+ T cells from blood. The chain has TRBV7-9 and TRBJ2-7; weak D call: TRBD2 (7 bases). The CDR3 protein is CASSAGGRENWYEQYF. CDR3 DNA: TGTGCCAGCAGCGCCGGGGGGCGGGAGAACTGGTACGAGCAGTACTTC. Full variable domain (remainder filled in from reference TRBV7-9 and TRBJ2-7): DTGVSQNPRHKITKRGQNVTFRCDPISEHNRLYWYRQTLGQGPEFLTYFQNEAQLEKSRLLSDRFSAERPKGSFSTLEIQRTEQGDSAMYLCASSAGGRENWYEQYFGPGTRLTVT.